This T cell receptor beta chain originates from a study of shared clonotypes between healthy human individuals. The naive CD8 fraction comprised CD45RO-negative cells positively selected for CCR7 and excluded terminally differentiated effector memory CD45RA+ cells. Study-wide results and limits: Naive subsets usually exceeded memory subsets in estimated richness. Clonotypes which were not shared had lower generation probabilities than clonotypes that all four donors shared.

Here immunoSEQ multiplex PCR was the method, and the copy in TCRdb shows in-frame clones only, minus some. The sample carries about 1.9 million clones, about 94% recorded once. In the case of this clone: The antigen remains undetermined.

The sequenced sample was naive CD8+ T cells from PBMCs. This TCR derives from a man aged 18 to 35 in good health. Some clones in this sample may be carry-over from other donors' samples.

The CDR3 region is CASSDGVRLGEQYF. The CDR3 DNA reads as TGTGCCAGCAGTGATGGGGTCCGGCTCGGCGAGCAGTACTTC. This chain joins TRBV2 and TRBJ2-7; no definite D call. The length of the CDR3 is 14 residues. V was pared by 3 bases and J by 6 bases, with 15 bases between. The germline V gene has CDR1 SNHLY and CDR2 FYNNEI.